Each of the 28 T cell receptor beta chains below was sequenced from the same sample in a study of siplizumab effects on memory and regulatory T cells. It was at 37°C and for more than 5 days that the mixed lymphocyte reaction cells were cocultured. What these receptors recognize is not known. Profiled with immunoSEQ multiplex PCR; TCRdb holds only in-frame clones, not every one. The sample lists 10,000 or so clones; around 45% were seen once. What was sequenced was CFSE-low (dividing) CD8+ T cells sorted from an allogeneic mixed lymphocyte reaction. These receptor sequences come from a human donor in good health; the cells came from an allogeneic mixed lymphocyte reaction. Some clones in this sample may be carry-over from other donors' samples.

Here the CDR3 reads CASSFLLPGQGASEQYF. CDR3 bases: TGTGCCAGTAGTTTTCTACTTCCGGGACAGGGGGCTTCGGAGCAGTACTTC. V gene TRBV19 combines with J gene TRBJ2-7, with 12 bases fitting TRBD1. The length of the CDR3 is 17 residues. CDR1 LNHDA and CDR2 SQIVND come from the germline V gene (reference sequence). The J segment lost 7 bases and the V segment lost 5 bases, leaving 15 bases of the junction unmatched.

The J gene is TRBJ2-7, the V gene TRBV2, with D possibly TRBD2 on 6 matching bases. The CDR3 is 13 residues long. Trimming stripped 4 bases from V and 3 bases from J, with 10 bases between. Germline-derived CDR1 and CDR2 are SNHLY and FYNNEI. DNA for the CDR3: TGTGCCAGCAGTGCACCGGGAGACTACGAGCAGTACTTC. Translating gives CASSAPGDYEQYF.

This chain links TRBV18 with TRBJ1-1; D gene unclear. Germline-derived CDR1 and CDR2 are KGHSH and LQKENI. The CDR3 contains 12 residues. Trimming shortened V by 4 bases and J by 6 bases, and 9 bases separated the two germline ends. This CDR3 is CASSLLLAEAFF. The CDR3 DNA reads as TGTGCCAGCTCACTCCTCCTAGCTGAAGCTTTCTTT. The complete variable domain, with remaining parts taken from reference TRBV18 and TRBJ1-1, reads NAGVMQNPRHLVRRRGQEARLRCSPMKGHSHVYWYRQLPEEGLKFMVYLQKENIIDESGMPKERFSAEFPKEGPSILRIQQVVRGDSAAYFCASSLLLAEAFFGQGTRLTVV.

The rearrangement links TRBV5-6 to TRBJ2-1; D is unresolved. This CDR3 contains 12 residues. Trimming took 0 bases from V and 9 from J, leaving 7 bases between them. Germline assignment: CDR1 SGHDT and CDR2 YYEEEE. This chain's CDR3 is CASSLGTGEQFF. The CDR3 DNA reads TGTGCCAGCAGCTTGGGGACGGGTGAGCAGTTCTTC. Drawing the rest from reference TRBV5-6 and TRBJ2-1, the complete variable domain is DAGVTQSPTHLIKTRGQQVTLRCSPKSGHDTVSWYQQALGQGPQFIFQYYEEEERQRGNFPDRFSGHQFPNYSSELNVNALLLGDSALYLCASSLGTGEQFFGPGTRLTVL.

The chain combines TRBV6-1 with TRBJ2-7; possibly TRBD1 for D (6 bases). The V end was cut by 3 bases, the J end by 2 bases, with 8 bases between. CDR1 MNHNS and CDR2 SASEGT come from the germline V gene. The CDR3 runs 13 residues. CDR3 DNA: TGTGCCAGCAGTGACAGGGGCACCTACGAGCAGTACTTC. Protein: CASSDRGTYEQYF.

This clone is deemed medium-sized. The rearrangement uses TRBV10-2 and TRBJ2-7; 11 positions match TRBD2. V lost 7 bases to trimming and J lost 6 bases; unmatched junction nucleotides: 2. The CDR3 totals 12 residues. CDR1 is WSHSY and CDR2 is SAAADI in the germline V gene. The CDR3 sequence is CASNGLAGEQYF. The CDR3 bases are TGCGCCAGCAACGGACTAGCGGGCGAGCAGTACTTC.

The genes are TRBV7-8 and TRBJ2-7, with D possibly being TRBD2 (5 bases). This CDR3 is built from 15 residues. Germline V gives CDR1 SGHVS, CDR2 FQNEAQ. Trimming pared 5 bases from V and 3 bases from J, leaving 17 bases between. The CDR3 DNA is TGTGCCAGCAGCCTCGTTCGGGATCCCGACTACGAGCAGTACTTC. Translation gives CASSLVRDPDYEQYF.

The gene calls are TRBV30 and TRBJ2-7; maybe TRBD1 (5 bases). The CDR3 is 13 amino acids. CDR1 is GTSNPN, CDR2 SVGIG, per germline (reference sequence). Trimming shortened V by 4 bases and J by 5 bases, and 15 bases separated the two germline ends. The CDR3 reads CAWNTGTVDEQYF. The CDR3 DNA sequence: TGTGCCTGGAATACAGGAACGGTGGACGAGCAGTACTTC.

CDR3 in DNA: TGTGCCAGCAGTTACTTCGGGGGGGACTTCTACGAGCAGTACTTC. Its translation is CASSYFGGDFYEQYF. The chain is built from TRBV6-5 and TRBJ2-5, with 8 bases matching TRBD2. The J call is in doubt because the DNA end fits TRBJ2-7 better. The CDR3 is 15 amino acids. Germline V CDR1 and CDR2: MNHEY, SVGAGI.

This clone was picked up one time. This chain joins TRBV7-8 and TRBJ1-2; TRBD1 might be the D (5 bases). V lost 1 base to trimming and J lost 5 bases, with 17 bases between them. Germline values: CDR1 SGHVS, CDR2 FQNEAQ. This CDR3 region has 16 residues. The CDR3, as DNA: TGTGCCAGCAGCTTAGGGACTGGGGAGGGGACGTATGGCTACACCTTC. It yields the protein CASSLGTGEGTYGYTF.

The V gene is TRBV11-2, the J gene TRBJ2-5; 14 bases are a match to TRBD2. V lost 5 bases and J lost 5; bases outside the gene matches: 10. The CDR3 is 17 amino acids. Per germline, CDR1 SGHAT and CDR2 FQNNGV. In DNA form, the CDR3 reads TGTGCCAGCAGCCCCGGGACTAGCGGGGGAGCGGATGAGACCCAGTACTTC. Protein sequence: CASSPGTSGGADETQYF.

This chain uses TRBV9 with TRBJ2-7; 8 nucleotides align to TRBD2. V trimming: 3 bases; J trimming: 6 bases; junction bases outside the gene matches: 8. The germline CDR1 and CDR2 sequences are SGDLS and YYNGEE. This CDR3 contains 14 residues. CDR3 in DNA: TGTGCCAGCAGCGCGATGGGGGCGGGAGGCGAGCAGTACTTC. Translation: CASSAMGAGGEQYF.

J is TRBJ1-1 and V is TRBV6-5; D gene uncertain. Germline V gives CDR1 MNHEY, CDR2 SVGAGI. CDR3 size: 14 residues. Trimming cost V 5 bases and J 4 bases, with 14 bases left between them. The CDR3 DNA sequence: TGTGCCAGCAGTCACCGGACGGATGGCACTGAAGCTTTCTTT. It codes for CASSHRTDGTEAFF.

CDR3 nucleotide sequence: TGTGCTAGTGGTTTACAGGGGAAGGCCTACGAGCAGTACTTC. This codes for CASGLQGKAYEQYF. V is TRBV12-5 and J is TRBJ2-7; TRBD1 matches 7 bases. Germline lookup yields CDR1 LGHNT and CDR2 FRNRAP. CDR3 length: 14 residues. V dropped 3 bases and J dropped 2; count of bases not matched to a gene: 4. The whole variable domain, remainder taken from reference TRBV12-5 and TRBJ2-7, is DARVTQTPRHKVTEMGQEVTMRCQPILGHNTVFWYRQTMMQGLELLAYFRNRAPLDDSGMPKDRFSAEMPDATLATLKIQPSEPRDSAVYFCASGLQGKAYEQYFGPGTRLTVT.

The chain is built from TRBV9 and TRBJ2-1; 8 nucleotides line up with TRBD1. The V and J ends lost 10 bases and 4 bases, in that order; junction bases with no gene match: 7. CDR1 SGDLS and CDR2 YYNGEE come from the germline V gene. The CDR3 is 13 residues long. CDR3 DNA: TGTGCCCGACGACAGGGGTATTACAATGAGCAGTTCTTC. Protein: CARRQGYYNEQFF. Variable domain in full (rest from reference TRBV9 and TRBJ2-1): DSGVTQTPKHLITATGQRVTLRCSPRSGDLSVYWYQQSLDQGLQFLIQYYNGEERAKGNILERFSAQQFPDLHSELNLSSLELGDSALYFCARRQGYYNEQFFGPGTRLTVL.

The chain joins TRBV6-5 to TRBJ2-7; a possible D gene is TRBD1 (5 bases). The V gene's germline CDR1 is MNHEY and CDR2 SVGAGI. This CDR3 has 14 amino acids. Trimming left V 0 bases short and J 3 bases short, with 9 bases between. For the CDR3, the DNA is TGTGCCAGCAGTTACTCCGACAGAGACTACGAGCAGTACTTC. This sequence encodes CASSYSDRDYEQYF.

Here the CDR3 DNA reads TGTGCCAGCAGCCCTGACAGGGGCCACGAGCAGTACTTC. It encodes CASSPDRGHEQYF. The V call is TRBV9, the J call TRBJ2-7; 8 bases map to TRBD1. This CDR3 is built from 13 residues. Germline CDR1 is SGDLS and CDR2 is YYNGEE. Trimming cost V 4 bases and J 5 bases; bases outside gene matches: 5.

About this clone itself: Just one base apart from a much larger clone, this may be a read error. The CDR3: CASSLATTGWGQPQHF. The CDR3 DNA follows: TGTGCCAGCAGTCTCGCCACGACAGGGTGGGGTCAGCCCCAGCATTTT. The V call is TRBV27, the J call TRBJ1-5, with 7 nucleotides matching TRBD1. The CDR3 consists of 16 residues. With 5 bases clipped from V and 6 bases from J, the junction kept 13 bases outside the gene matches. The germline gives CDR1 MNHEY, CDR2 SMNVEV (reference sequence).

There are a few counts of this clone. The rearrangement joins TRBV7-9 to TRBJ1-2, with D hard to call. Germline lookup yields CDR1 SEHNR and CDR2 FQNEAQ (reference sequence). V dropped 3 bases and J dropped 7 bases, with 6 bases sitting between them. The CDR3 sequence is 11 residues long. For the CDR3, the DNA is TGTGCCAGCAGCTTTCTAGGTGGCTACACCTTC. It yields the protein CASSFLGGYTF.

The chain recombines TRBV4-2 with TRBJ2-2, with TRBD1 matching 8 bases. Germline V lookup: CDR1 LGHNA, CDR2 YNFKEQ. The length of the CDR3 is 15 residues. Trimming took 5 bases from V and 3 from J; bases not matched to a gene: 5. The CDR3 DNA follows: TGTGCCAGCAGCACCTCGGGACAGGACACCGGGGAGCTGTTTTTT. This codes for CASSTSGQDTGELFF.

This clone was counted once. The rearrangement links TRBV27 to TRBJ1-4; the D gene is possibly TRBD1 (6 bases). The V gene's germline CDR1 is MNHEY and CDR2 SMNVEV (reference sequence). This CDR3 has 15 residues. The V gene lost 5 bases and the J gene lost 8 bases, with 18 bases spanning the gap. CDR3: CASSRIRDIGEKLFF. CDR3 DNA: TGTGCCAGCAGTAGGATCCGGGACATCGGGGAAAAACTGTTTTTT.

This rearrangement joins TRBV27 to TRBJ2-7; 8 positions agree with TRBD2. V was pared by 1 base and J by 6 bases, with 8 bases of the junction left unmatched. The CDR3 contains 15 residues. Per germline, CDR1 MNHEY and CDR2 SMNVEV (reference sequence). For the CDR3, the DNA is TGTGCCAGCAGTTTATTCGCGGGAGGCGAAACCGAGCAGTACTTC. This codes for CASSLFAGGETEQYF.

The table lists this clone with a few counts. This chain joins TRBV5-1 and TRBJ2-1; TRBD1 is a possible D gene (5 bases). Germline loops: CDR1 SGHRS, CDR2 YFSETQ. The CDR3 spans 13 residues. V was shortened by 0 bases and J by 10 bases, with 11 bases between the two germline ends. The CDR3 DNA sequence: TGCGCCAGCAGCTTGGTAAGGGGCTTGGAGCAGTTCTTC. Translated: CASSLVRGLEQFF.

CDR3 sequence: CASSLGLAGKQETQYF. For the CDR3, the DNA is TGTGCCAGCAGCCTCGGACTAGCGGGAAAACAAGAGACCCAGTACTTC. This sequence joins TRBV7-8 and TRBJ2-5; 12 bases are shared with TRBD2. V gave up 5 bases and J gave up 2 bases; unmatched junction bases: 6. Germline loops: CDR1 SGHVS, CDR2 FQNEAQ. The CDR3 has 16 residues.

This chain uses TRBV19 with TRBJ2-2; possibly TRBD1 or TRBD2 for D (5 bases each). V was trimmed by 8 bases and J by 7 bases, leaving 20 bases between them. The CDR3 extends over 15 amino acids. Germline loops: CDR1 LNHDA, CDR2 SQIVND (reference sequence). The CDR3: CASSNRGLLGGELFF. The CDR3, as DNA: TGTGCCAGTTCAAACCGGGGCCTCCTTGGCGGGGAGCTGTTTTTT.

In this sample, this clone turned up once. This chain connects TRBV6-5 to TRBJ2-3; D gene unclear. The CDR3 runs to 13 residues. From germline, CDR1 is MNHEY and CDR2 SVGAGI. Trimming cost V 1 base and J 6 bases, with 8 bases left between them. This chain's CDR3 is CASSYFTADTQYF. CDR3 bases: TGTGCCAGCAGTTACTTTACCGCGGATACGCAGTATTTT.

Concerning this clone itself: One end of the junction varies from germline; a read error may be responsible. The CDR3 sequence: CASSYSTGGQAETFF. The CDR3, as DNA: TGTGCCAGCAGTTACTCGACGGGCGGACAAGCTGAAACTTTCTTT. The V call is TRBV6-6, the J call TRBJ1-1; D is perhaps TRBD1 (5 bases). Germline lookup yields CDR1 MNHNY and CDR2 SVGAGI (reference sequence). The CDR3 contains 15 residues.

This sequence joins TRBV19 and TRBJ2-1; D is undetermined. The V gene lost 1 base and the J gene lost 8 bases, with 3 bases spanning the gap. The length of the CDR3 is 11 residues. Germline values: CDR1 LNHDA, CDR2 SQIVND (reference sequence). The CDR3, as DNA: TGTGCCAGTAGTATAGGGCATGAGCAGTTCTTC. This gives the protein CASSIGHEQFF.